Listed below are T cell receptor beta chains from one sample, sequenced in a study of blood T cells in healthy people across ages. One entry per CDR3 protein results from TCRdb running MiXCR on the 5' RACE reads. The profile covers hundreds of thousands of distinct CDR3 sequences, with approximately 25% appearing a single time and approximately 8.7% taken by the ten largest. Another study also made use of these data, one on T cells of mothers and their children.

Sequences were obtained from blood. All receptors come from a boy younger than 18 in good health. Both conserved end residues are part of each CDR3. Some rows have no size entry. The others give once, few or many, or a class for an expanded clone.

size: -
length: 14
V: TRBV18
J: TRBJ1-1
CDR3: CASSPAVDGTEAFF

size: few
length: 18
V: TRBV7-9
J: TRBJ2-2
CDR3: CASSQARGSVLRAGELFF

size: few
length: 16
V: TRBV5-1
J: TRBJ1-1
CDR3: CASILGPFRRGDEAFF

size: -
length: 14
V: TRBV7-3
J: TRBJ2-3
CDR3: CASSPRSGTDTQYF

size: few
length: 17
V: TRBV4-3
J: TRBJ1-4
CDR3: CASSQDRHDTLYEKLFF

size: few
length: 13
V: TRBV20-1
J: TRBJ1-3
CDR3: CSARENSGNTIYF

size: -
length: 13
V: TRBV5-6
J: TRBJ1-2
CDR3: CASSLKANYGYTF

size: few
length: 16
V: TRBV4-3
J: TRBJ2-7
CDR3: CASSHEAGPDSYEQYF

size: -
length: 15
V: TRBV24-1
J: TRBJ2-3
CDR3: CATSDGRRGTDTQYF

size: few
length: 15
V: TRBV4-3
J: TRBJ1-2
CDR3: CASSQDVRVNYGYTF

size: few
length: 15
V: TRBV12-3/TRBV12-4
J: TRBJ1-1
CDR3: CASSSPDRAGAEAFF

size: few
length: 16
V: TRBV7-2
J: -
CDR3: CASSPKSGSLTYEQYF

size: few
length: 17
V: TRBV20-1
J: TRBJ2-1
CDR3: CSARAGQVASGVAEQFF

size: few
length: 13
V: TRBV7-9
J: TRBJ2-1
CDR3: CASSLSLANEQFF

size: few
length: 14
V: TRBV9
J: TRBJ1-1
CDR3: CASSLLERGAEAFF

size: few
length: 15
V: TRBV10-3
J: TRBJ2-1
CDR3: CAISESDRGQNEQFF

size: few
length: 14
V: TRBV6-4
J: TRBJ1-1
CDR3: CASRDSAVGTEAFF

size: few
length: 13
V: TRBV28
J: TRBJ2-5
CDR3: CAIWAGGGETQYF

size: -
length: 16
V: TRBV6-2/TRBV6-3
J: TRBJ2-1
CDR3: CASSQSGGQSYNEQFF

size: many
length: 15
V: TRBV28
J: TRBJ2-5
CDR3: CASLRLAGVPETQYF

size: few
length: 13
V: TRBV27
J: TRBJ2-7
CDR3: CASSTSSLGEQYF

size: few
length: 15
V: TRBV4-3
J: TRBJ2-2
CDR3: CAGSQGGAGIGELFF

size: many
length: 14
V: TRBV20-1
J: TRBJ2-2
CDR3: CSARDPRRTGELFF

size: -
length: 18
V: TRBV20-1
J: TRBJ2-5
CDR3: CSARDPSLAGGRQETQYF

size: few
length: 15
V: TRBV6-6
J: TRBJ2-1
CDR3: CASSYPGRAYGEQFF

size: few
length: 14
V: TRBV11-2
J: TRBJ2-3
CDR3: CASSLDLGPDTQYF

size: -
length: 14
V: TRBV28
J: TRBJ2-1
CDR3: CASSYRGRVNEQFF

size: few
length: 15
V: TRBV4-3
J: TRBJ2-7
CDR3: CASSQEAGSYYEQYF

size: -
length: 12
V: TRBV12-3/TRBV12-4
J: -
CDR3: CASTKWGYEQYF

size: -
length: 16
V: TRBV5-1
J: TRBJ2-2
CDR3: CASRSPEGQGPGELFF

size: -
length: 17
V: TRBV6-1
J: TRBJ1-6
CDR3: CASRRTLGRYRGSPLHF

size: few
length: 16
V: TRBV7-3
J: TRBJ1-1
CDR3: CASSSAPGHLESEAFF

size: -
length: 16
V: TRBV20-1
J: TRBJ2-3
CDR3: CSARDPSGRSTDTQYF

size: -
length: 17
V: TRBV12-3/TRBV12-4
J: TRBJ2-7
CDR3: CASSPGTSGYSSYEQYF

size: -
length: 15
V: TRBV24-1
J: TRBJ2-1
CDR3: CATSDLEFSYNEQFF

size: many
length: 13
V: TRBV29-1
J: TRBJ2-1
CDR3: CSAGGGPYNEQFF

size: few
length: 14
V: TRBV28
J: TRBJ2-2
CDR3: CASNDREIMGELFF

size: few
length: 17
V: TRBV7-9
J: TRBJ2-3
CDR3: CASSLNPLAGRGDTQYF

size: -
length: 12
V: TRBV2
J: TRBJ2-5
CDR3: CASSEAGLTQYF

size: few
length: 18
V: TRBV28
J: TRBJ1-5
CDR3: CASSLEQGPPYSNQPQHF

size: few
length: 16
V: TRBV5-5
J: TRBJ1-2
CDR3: CASNRILTGGDYGYTF

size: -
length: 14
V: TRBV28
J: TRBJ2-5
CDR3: CASSARQGQETQYF

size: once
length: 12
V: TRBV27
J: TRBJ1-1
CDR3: CASSLYGTEAFF

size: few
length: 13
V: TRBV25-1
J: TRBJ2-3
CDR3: CASTGTATDTQYF

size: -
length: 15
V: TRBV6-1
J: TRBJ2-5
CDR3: CASSPPGGGRETQYF

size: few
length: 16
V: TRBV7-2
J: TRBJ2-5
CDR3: CASSLGTSGRSGTQYF

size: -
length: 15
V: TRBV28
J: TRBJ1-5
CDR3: CAINGGSSGNQPQHF

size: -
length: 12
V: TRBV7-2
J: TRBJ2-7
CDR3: CASSFGGIEQYF

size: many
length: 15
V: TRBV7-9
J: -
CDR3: CASSLTSGPAYGQFF

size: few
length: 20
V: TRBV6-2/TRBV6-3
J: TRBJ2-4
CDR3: CASSYPQGLVLQRNKNIQYF